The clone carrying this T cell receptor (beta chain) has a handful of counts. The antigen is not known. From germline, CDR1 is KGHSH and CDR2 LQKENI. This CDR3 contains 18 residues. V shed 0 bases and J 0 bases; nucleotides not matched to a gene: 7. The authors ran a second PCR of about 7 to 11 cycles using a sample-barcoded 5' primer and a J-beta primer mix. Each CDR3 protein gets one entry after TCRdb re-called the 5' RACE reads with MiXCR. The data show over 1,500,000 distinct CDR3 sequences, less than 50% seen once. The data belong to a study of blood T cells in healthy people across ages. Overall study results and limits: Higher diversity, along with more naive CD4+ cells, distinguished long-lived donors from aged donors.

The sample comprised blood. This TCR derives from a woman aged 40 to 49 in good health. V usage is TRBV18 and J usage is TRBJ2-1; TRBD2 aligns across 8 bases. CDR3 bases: TGTGCCAGCTCACCACCAGAGCGGGGGCAAAGCTCCTACAATGAGCAGTTCTTC. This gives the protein CASSPPERGQSSYNEQFF.